The present TCR beta chain was sequenced within a study of CD8 T cells in Susac syndrome. The RNA, about 0.45 to 1 ug, was put through reverse transcription using random hexamers. TCRdb reprocessed the immunoSEQ multiplex PCR reads via MiXCR and lists one record per CDR3 protein. Found here are about 300,000 distinct CDR3 sequences, over 75% of them singletons; the top ten hold roughly 0.21%. Germline lookup yields CDR1 MNHEY and CDR2 SMNVEV (reference sequence). Germline trimming cut 6 bases from V and 4 bases from J; bases unmatched to any gene: 14. The CDR3 spans 17 residues. This chain joins TRBV27 and TRBJ1-3, with 8 bases matching TRBD1. This receptor was identified in a human donor with multiple sclerosis. The specimen was CD8+ T cells from PBMCs. The CDR3 nucleotides are TGTGCCAGCAGGCTTACCGGCGACAGGGGTAGGGGAAACACCATATATTTT. It yields the protein CASRLTGDRGRGNTIYF.